This entry lists 22 T cell receptor beta chains sequenced from one sample in a study of blood T cells in healthy people across ages. A second PCR, run for roughly 7 to 11 cycles, used a sample-barcoded 5' primer plus a J-beta primer mix. TCRdb ran MiXCR on the 5' RACE reads and lists one entry per CDR3 protein. Among about 1.8 million distinct CDR3 sequences listed, 49% were seen once. The specimen sequenced was blood. Every receptor here comes from a middle-aged woman in good health.

V and J are TRBV7-8 and TRBJ2-5; D is possibly TRBD1 (6 bases). Germline-derived CDR1 and CDR2 are SGHVS and FQNEAQ. The CDR3 runs to 20 residues. Trimming took off 1 base at V and 5 bases at J, with 29 bases between the two ends. The CDR3 DNA is TGTGCCAGCAGCTTAGAACAGGGAAAGACTACCTCAGGTGGGGAGGAGACCCAGTACTTC. It encodes CASSLEQGKTTSGGEETQYF.

V gene TRBV5-6 combines with J gene TRBJ2-1, with 13 bases lining up with TRBD2. CDR3 length: 19 residues. Trimming took 4 bases from V and 0 from J; bases not matched to a gene: 10. Germline V gene data show CDR1 as SGHDT and CDR2 as YYEEEE. The CDR3 reads CASSTRGLAGASSYNEQFF. The CDR3 DNA reads TGTGCCAGCAGCACCCGAGGACTAGCGGGGGCGAGCTCCTACAATGAGCAGTTCTTC.

This chain connects TRBV29-1 to TRBJ1-1, with unresolved D. The CDR3 runs to 16 residues. Germline assignment: CDR1 SQVTM and CDR2 ANQGSEA. Trimming removed 4 bases from V and 3 bases from J, with 21 bases in between. The CDR3 region is CSVARATFGMDTEAFF. CDR3 sequence (DNA): TGCAGCGTTGCGAGGGCCACCTTTGGGATGGACACTGAAGCTTTCTTT.

This clonotype has just a few counts. The chain carries TRBV3-1 and TRBJ1-2; TRBD1 agrees at 9 bases. The junction had 3 bases not matched to a gene; V was cut back by 4 bases and J by 0 bases. This CDR3 region has 15 residues. Germline CDR1 reads LGHDT; CDR2 reads YNNKEL (reference sequence). The CDR3 nucleotides are TGTGCCAGCAGCCCTTGGGACAGGGCTAACTATGGCTACACCTTC. This sequence encodes CASSPWDRANYGYTF.

Points on this clonotype: The junction departs from germline at one end; a sequencing error may be responsible. The rearrangement links TRBV5-1 to TRBJ2-1, with no clear D. The CDR3 loop spans 14 amino acids. The germline gives CDR1 SGHRS, CDR2 YFSETQ. In DNA form, the CDR3 reads TGCGCCAGCAGCAGATCGGACGGCTACAATGGGCAGTTCTTC. It is translated as CASSRSDGYNGQFF.

The CDR3 is CATSPQGPSLAKNIQYF. Written as DNA, the CDR3 is TGTGCCACCAGCCCACAGGGGCCCAGCCTAGCCAAAAACATTCAGTACTTC. The chain is built from TRBV24-1 and TRBJ2-4, with TRBD1 matching over 7 bases. This CDR3 has 17 residues. CDR1 and CDR2 from the germline V gene are KGHDR and SFDVKD. V gave up 7 bases and J gave up 0 bases; unmatched junction bases: 11.

This chain joins TRBV5-1 and TRBJ1-2, with D maybe TRBD1 (5 bases). Trimming pared 3 bases from V and 3 bases from J, leaving 9 bases between. The CDR3 sequence is 13 residues long. CDR1 is SGHRS, CDR2 YFSETQ, per germline. In DNA form, the CDR3 reads TGCGCCAGCAGCTGGGCCAGGGACTATGGCTACACCTTC. It yields the protein CASSWARDYGYTF.

The J gene is TRBJ2-5, the V gene TRBV11-3, with 7 bases lining up with TRBD1. Germline CDR1 is SGHNT and CDR2 is YENEEA. After removal of 1 base from V and 4 bases from J, the junction contained 6 bases not matched to a gene. The CDR3 length is 15 residues. The DNA for the CDR3 is TGTGCCAGCAGCTTAGGCATGACAGGGCGAGAGACCCAGTACTTC. Translating it yields CASSLGMTGRETQYF.

In its sample, this clonotype was seen a few times. The gene calls are TRBV27 and TRBJ2-5; 8 positions match TRBD1. This CDR3 has 16 amino acids. Germline CDR1 reads MNHEY; CDR2 reads SMNVEV (reference sequence). V lost 5 bases to trimming and J lost 7 bases; unmatched junction nucleotides: 15. The CDR3 loop is CASSTGQGLRGWTQYF. The CDR3 DNA reads TGTGCCAGCAGTACAGGACAGGGCCTAAGGGGGTGGACCCAGTACTTC.

The sample holds a few counts of this clonotype. This chain links TRBV28 with TRBJ2-7, with D uncertain. CDR3 length: 13 residues. The V end was cut by 6 bases, the J end by 4 bases, with 13 bases between. Germline CDR1 and CDR2: MDHEN and SYDVKM. CDR3 in DNA: TGTGCCAGCAGCTCGATAAACGTTTACGAGCAGTACTTC. It encodes CASSSINVYEQYF.

The genes are TRBV2 and TRBJ2-4; D perhaps matches TRBD2 (5 bases). Trimming took 7 bases from V and 3 from J, leaving 25 bases between them. CDR3 length equals 18 residues. In germline, CDR1 is SNHLY, CDR2 FYNNEI. This chain's CDR3 is CASTFGGLPPFDKNIQYF. CDR3 coding DNA: TGTGCCAGCACCTTCGGAGGTCTACCCCCTTTTGACAAAAACATTCAGTACTTC.

This clonotype was seen only once. The gene calls are TRBV28 and TRBJ2-6; D is undetermined. V lost 7 bases, J lost 0 bases, and 10 bases lay in between. CDR3 size: 15 residues. CDR1 and CDR2 (germline): MDHEN, SYDVKM. CDR3 coding DNA: TGTGCCAGCATTACCCCGAGCTCTGGGGCCAACGTCCTGACTTTC. Amino acid sequence: CASITPSSGANVLTF.

This clonotype has only a few counts. The J gene is TRBJ1-2, the V gene TRBV9; D remains unclear. CDR3 size: 12 residues. The V gene lost 4 bases and the J gene lost 7 bases, with 11 bases spanning the gap. CDR1 is SGDLS and CDR2 is YYNGEE in the germline V gene. The chain's CDR3 is CASSLGISGYTF. As DNA, the CDR3 is TGTGCCAGCAGCCTTGGGATCAGTGGCTACACCTTC.

V is TRBV18 and J is TRBJ1-2, with D unclear. CDR3 length equals 14 residues. The ends were cut back, 5 bases at V and 1 base at J, with 11 bases in the middle. Germline lookup yields CDR1 KGHSH and CDR2 LQKENI. CDR3 in amino acids: CASSKLERNYGYTF. The DNA for the CDR3 is TGTGCCAGCTCAAAATTGGAACGTAACTATGGCTACACCTTC.

As to this clonotype: Mismatch with germline at one junction end may stem from a read error. This chain uses TRBV29-1 with TRBJ2-5; TRBD2 aligns across 9 bases. Germline V gives CDR1 SQVTM, CDR2 ANQGSEA. This CDR3 has 13 residues. The CDR3 bases are TGTAGCGTTGACGAGCGGGAGGCTACTGAGCAGTACTTC. As protein: CSVDEREATEQYF.

This sequence joins TRBV3-1 and TRBJ1-2; D gene unclear. This CDR3 contains 14 residues. Germline loops: CDR1 LGHDT, CDR2 YNNKEL (reference sequence). The ends were cut back, 1 base at V and 3 bases at J, with 9 bases in the middle. CDR3 bases: TGTGCCAGCAGCCAAGTTCGGGGATACTATGGCTACACCTTC. Translating gives CASSQVRGYYGYTF.

In the case of this clonotype: A junction end diverges from the germline sequence, so it may reflect a read error. V usage is TRBV7-8 and J usage is TRBJ2-5, with 10 bases fitting TRBD2. In germline, CDR1 is SGHVS, CDR2 FQNEAQ. CDR3 length: 16 amino acids. Here the CDR3 reads CACSSYLAGGQETQYF. The CDR3 DNA sequence: TGTGCCTGCAGCTCCTATTTAGCGGGGGGACAAGAGACCCAGTACTTC.

This clonotype came up a few times. The rearrangement uses TRBV7-2 and TRBJ2-1; D is possibly TRBD1 (6 bases). The CDR3 has 16 residues. The V gene's germline CDR1 is SGHTA and CDR2 FQGNSA. Between the trimmed V and J ends, which lost 5 bases and 1 base, there was a span of 15 bases. CDR3 amino acids: CASSIRQDPSYNEQFF. In nucleotides, the CDR3 is TGTGCCAGCAGCATAAGACAGGACCCATCCTACAATGAGCAGTTCTTC.

The genes are TRBV5-1 and TRBJ2-5; TRBD2 is a possible D gene (6 bases). Germline V gene sequence: CDR1 SGHRS, CDR2 YFSETQ. The ends were cut back, 4 bases at V and 11 bases at J, with 24 bases in the middle. The CDR3 runs to 15 residues. Here the CDR3 reads CASSPGEGRYNEQYF. CDR3 DNA sequence: TGCGCCAGCAGCCCGGGAGAGGGGCGATACAATGAGCAGTACTTC.

A word on this clonotype: A much larger clone is a single base away; this may be a read error. V is TRBV9 and J is TRBJ2-3; 10 bases line up with TRBD2. The CDR3 extends over 16 amino acids. The V gene end was trimmed by 0 bases and the J gene end by 1 base; junction bases not matched to a gene: 2. In germline, CDR1 is SGDLS, CDR2 YYNGEE. CDR3 loop: CASSVVGTSGTDTQYF. The CDR3 nucleotides are TGTGCCAGCAGCGTAGTGGGGACTAGCGGCACAGATACGCAGTATTTT.

This chain links TRBV5-1 with TRBJ1-5, with D maybe TRBD1 (6 bases). The CDR3 covers 15 residues. Trimming cost V 0 bases and J 4 bases, with 11 bases left between them. Germline CDR1 SGHRS, CDR2 YFSETQ. DNA of the CDR3: TGCGCCAGCAGCTTGGGTTGGGGGGCTAATCAGCCCCAGCATTTT. Translating gives CASSLGWGANQPQHF.

The chain is built from TRBV7-9 and TRBJ1-2; possibly TRBD1 for D (5 bases). The CDR3 runs 11 residues. Germline CDR1 is SEHNR and CDR2 is FQNEAQ (reference sequence). V lost 5 bases and J lost 12, with 13 bases in between. CDR3: CASSIGQRNTF. CDR3 sequence (DNA): TGTGCCAGCAGCATTGGACAAAGAAACACCTTC.